This T cell receptor (beta chain) was retrieved from a study of cytotoxic CD8 clonotypes in ibrutinib-treated CLL. The overall study: The patients, about a dozen relapsed/refractory and roughly 15 treatment-naive, included 17 who were IGHV unmutated.

V lost 6 bases and J lost 10, with 24 bases in between. The germline gives CDR1 PRHDT, CDR2 FYEKMQ (reference sequence). This CDR3 comprises 15 residues. The repertoire was sequenced with immunoSEQ multiplex PCR; TCRdb's copy has only in-frame clones and lacks some. The repertoire holds about 60,000 clones, with roughly 50% as singletons. Extraction of around 2 micrograms of genomic DNA from cryopreserved PBMCs supplied material for TCR beta libraries. This chain joins TRBV13 and TRBJ1-1; TRBD1 is a possible D gene (6 bases). This clonotype was sampled from a human donor with chronic lymphocytic leukemia. Sequenced material: PBMCs, taken after 24 months of ibrutinib treatment. The CDR3 coding sequence is TGTGCCAGCAGAAAAGGCAGGGACTCCCGAGGGGGAGCTTTCTTT. This gives the protein CASRKGRDSRGGAFF. The full variable domain, in which reference TRBV13 and TRBJ1-1 provide the parts outside the CDR3, is AAGVIQSPRHLIKEKRETATLKCYPIPRHDTVYWYQQGPGQDPQFLISFYEKMQSDKGSIPDRFSAQQFSDYHSELNMSSLELGDSALYFCASRKGRDSRGGAFFGQGTRLTVV.